Shown below are 30 T cell receptor beta chains from a single sample sequenced in a study of cytotoxic CD8 clonotypes in ibrutinib-treated CLL. The table came from immunoSEQ multiplex PCR; TCRdb's copy has only in-frame clones and leaves some out. The sample carries roughly 250,000 clones, under 75% recorded once. The source material was PBMCs, sampled after 24 months of ibrutinib treatment. Every receptor here comes from a human donor with chronic lymphocytic leukemia.

The table lists this clone with a count of one. The chain carries TRBV7-2 and TRBJ2-7; a possible D gene is TRBD1 (6 bases). This CDR3 contains 15 residues. V dropped 1 base and J dropped 2 bases, with 12 bases sitting between them. Germline V gives CDR1 SGHTA, CDR2 FQGNSA. In nucleotides, the CDR3 is TGTGCCAGCAGCTTAGTGCTTGGGACAACCTACGAGCAGTACTTC. This codes for CASSLVLGTTYEQYF.

CDR3 coding DNA: TGTGCCTGGAGTTACAGGAGCAACACTGAAGCTTTCTTT. It codes for CAWSYRSNTEAFF. The rearrangement links TRBV30 to TRBJ1-1; a possible D gene is TRBD1 (5 bases). The CDR3 length is 13 residues. The germline CDR1 and CDR2 sequences are GTSNPN and SVGIG (reference sequence). The ends were cut back, 2 bases at V and 2 bases at J, with 9 bases in the middle.

The chain carries TRBV18 and TRBJ2-1, with a weak D call TRBD2 (6 bases). CDR3 length equals 14 residues. Germline loops: CDR1 KGHSH, CDR2 LQKENI. Between the trimmed V and J ends, which lost 7 bases and 4 bases, there was a span of 14 bases. The chain's CDR3 is CASCEVAVYNEQFF. CDR3 nucleotides: TGTGCCAGCTGCGAGGTAGCGGTTTACAATGAGCAGTTCTTC.

The gene calls are TRBV28 and TRBJ2-6, with 8 bases aligning to TRBD1. The length of the CDR3 is 20 residues. Germline V gene lookup returns CDR1 MDHEN and CDR2 SYDVKM. V was clipped by 4 bases and J by 0 bases; unmatched bases: 14. The CDR3 sequence is CASSSPGQALLSSGANVLTF. The DNA for the CDR3 is TGTGCCAGCAGTTCCCCGGGACAGGCGTTATTAAGCTCTGGGGCCAACGTCCTGACTTTC.

Worth noting for this clone: One end of the junction varies from germline; a read error may be responsible. The V and J genes are TRBV7-7 and TRBJ2-1; 10 nucleotides agree with TRBD2. Germline lookup yields CDR1 SSHAT and CDR2 FNYEAQ (reference sequence). This CDR3 region has 15 residues. The chain's CDR3 is CASSFGTSDYNEQFF. CDR3 sequence (DNA): TGTGCTAGCAGCTTCGGGACTAGCGACTACAATGAGCAGTTCTTC.

The rearrangement joins TRBV9 to TRBJ1-2, with D unclear. CDR3 length: 14 residues. Per the germline V gene, CDR1 is SGDLS and CDR2 is YYNGEE. V lost 0 bases and J lost 1, with 7 bases in between. The CDR3 nucleotides are TGTGCCAGCAGCGTAGGGGCCGGTAACTATGGCTACACCTTC. Its translation is CASSVGAGNYGYTF.

This clone has only one observation. This chain links TRBV2 with TRBJ2-2; TRBD1 might be the D (6 bases). Germline CDR1 SNHLY, CDR2 FYNNEI. The CDR3 totals 14 residues. Trimming cost V 8 bases and J 5 bases, with 15 bases left between them. CDR3 nucleotides: TGTGCCAGCTCTGGGACAATGGGAACCGGGGAGCTGTTTTTT. The encoded protein is CASSGTMGTGELFF.

This chain links TRBV6-1 with TRBJ2-1; D ambiguous. The germline V gene has CDR1 MNHNS and CDR2 SASEGT. V lost 11 bases to trimming and J lost 0 bases, with 14 bases between them. The CDR3 has 14 amino acids. CDR3 in amino acids: CALARISSYNEQFF. CDR3 nucleotide sequence: TGTGCCCTCGCTCGAATAAGCTCCTACAATGAGCAGTTCTTC.

The chain couples TRBV9 to TRBJ2-7; D uncertain. CDR3 size: 15 residues. V was trimmed by 0 bases and J by 2 bases, leaving 12 bases between them. From germline, CDR1 is SGDLS and CDR2 YYNGEE. The DNA of the CDR3 is TGTGCCAGCAGCGTAGTCCCGGAACCAACCTACGAGCAGTACTTC. Its translation is CASSVVPEPTYEQYF.

The J gene is TRBJ1-4, the V gene TRBV5-4, with D maybe TRBD1 (6 bases). Germline V gives CDR1 SGHNT, CDR2 YYREEE (reference sequence). V lost 2 bases to trimming and J lost 5 bases, with 13 bases between them. This CDR3 is 15 amino acids long. Here the CDR3 DNA reads TGTGCCAGCAGCTTCAACAGGGAAGAAAATGAAAAACTGTTTTTT. This encodes CASSFNREENEKLFF.

This clone was recorded only once. The rearrangement joins TRBV10-1 to TRBJ2-1, with D unresolved. The CDR3 consists of 14 residues. V shed 3 bases and J shed 3 bases, with 9 bases lying between them. Germline CDR1 reads WNHNN; CDR2 reads SYGVQD (reference sequence). CDR3 loop: CASSDRKGYNEQFF. CDR3 in DNA: TGCGCCAGCAGTGATAGAAAGGGCTACAATGAGCAGTTCTTC.

The gene calls are TRBV7-8 and TRBJ2-5; D unresolved. V was clipped by 2 bases and J by 5 bases, with 9 bases between them. Germline-derived CDR1 and CDR2 are SGHVS and FQNEAQ. The CDR3 runs to 13 residues. DNA for the CDR3: TGTGCCAGCAGCTTATTGGGTTCGGAGACCCAGTACTTC. Amino acids: CASSLLGSETQYF.

The CDR3 DNA reads as TGTGCCAGCAGTTACTCGGGGAACACCTACAATGAGCAGTTCTTC. Protein sequence: CASSYSGNTYNEQFF. The chain carries TRBV6-5 and TRBJ2-1; D is ambiguous. The V gene's germline CDR1 is MNHEY and CDR2 SVGAGI. The CDR3 is 15 amino acids. V gave up 0 bases and J gave up 2 bases, with 8 bases separating them.

The chain employs TRBV6-1 and TRBJ1-6, with D possibly being TRBD1 (6 bases). CDR1 and CDR2 (germline): MNHNS, SASEGT. V lost 6 bases and J 10 bases, leaving 16 bases between the germline ends. The CDR3 covers 14 residues. The CDR3 spells CASRGRGEISPLHF. CDR3 bases: TGTGCCAGCAGGGGCAGGGGCGAGATATCACCCCTCCACTTT.

The J gene is TRBJ1-2, the V gene TRBV29-1; D might be TRBD1 (6 bases). Germline CDR1 SQVTM, CDR2 ANQGSEA. CDR3 length: 12 residues. Trimming stripped 7 bases from V and 2 bases from J, with 11 bases between. This chain's CDR3 is CSGETGNYGYTF. In nucleotides, the CDR3 is TGCAGCGGGGAAACAGGGAACTATGGCTACACCTTC.

The chain links TRBV28 to TRBJ1-1; no clear D. Per the germline V gene, CDR1 is MDHEN and CDR2 is SYDVKM. V gave up 6 bases and J gave up 1 base, with 15 bases separating them. The length of the CDR3 is 15 residues. The CDR3 region is CASSYPAGSNTEAFF. The CDR3 DNA reads as TGTGCCAGCAGCTACCCTGCGGGGTCGAACACTGAAGCTTTCTTT.

The rearrangement links TRBV9 to TRBJ2-2, with no clear D. The ends were cut back, 6 bases at V and 4 bases at J, with 10 bases in the middle. The CDR3 runs to 13 residues. Germline V CDR1 and CDR2: SGDLS, YYNGEE. The CDR3 DNA reads as TGTGCCAGCAAAGGGATAGGCACCGGGGAGCTGTTTTTT. Encoded protein: CASKGIGTGELFF. The entire variable domain, with the rest obtained from reference TRBV9 and TRBJ2-2, is as follows: DSGVTQTPKHLITATGQRVTLRCSPRSGDLSVYWYQQSLDQGLQFLIQYYNGEERAKGNILERFSAQQFPDLHSELNLSSLELGDSALYFCASKGIGTGELFFGEGSRLTVL.

The V gene is TRBV5-4, the J gene TRBJ2-1; TRBD2 might be the D (6 bases). Germline V gene data show CDR1 as SGHNT and CDR2 as YYREEE (reference sequence). The CDR3 is 14 residues long. The V end lost 1 base, the J end lost 3 bases, and 8 bases lay between the germline ends. Here the CDR3 reads CASSLRGLYNEQFF. CDR3 DNA: TGTGCCAGCAGCTTGCGGGGACTCTACAATGAGCAGTTCTTC.

V and J are TRBV18 and TRBJ2-7; 8 nucleotides align to TRBD1. The CDR3 extends over 13 amino acids. V was pared by 4 bases and J by 5 bases, with 4 bases of the junction left unmatched. CDR1 is KGHSH and CDR2 is LQKENI in the germline V gene. In DNA, the CDR3 is TGTGCCAGCTCACTCAGGACAGGGAACGAGCAGTACTTC. Encoded protein: CASSLRTGNEQYF.

V usage is TRBV6-5 and J usage is TRBJ2-3; 10 bases match TRBD2. CDR3 size: 16 residues. J was trimmed by 4 bases and V by 2 bases; bases with no gene match: 6. Looked up from germline, CDR1 is MNHEY and CDR2 is SVGAGI. CDR3 DNA sequence: TGTGCCAGCAGTTACCCGGCTAGCGGGAGTGCAGATACGCAGTATTTT. It translates to CASSYPASGSADTQYF.

The V gene is TRBV6-1, the J gene TRBJ1-5; the D gene is possibly TRBD1 (5 bases). Germline CDR1 is MNHNS and CDR2 is SASEGT. The V gene lost 4 bases and the J gene lost 4 bases, with 17 bases spanning the gap. The CDR3 length is 16 residues. The CDR3 sequence is CASSGAEMGGNQPQHF. The CDR3 nucleotides read TGTGCCAGCAGTGGGGCCGAGATGGGGGGTAATCAGCCCCAGCATTTT.

This clone was observed many times. This chain links TRBV9 with TRBJ2-5, with 7 positions matching TRBD2. The CDR3 contains 14 residues. The J segment lost 4 bases and the V segment lost 4 bases, leaving 7 bases of the junction unmatched. Germline V gene sequence: CDR1 SGDLS, CDR2 YYNGEE. The CDR3 spells CASSLGLVTETQYF. The CDR3 nucleotides read TGTGCCAGCAGCCTAGGACTAGTTACAGAGACCCAGTACTTC.

The chain has TRBV27 and TRBJ2-3, with D unclear. CDR3 length: 13 residues. Germline V CDR1 and CDR2: MNHEY, SMNVEV (reference sequence). Trimming left V 4 bases short and J 1 base short, with 6 bases between. As DNA, the CDR3 is TGTGCCAGCAGTTCCCGGGGCACAGATACGCAGTATTTT. This translates into CASSSRGTDTQYF.

The chain combines TRBV11-2 with TRBJ2-7; TRBD1 matches at 8 bases. The V segment lost 4 bases and the J segment 10 bases; nucleotides outside the gene matches: 6. This CDR3 comprises 12 residues. CDR1 SGHAT and CDR2 FQNNGV come from the germline V gene. DNA for the CDR3: TGTGCCAGCAGCTCGGGACAGGTTGGTCAGTACTTC. Translated: CASSSGQVGQYF.

J is TRBJ1-3 and V is TRBV12-5, with no clear D. This CDR3 contains 17 residues. Deletions cut 5 bases from V and 3 bases from J, with 20 bases between. Germline V CDR1 and CDR2: LGHNT, FRNRAP. CDR3 loop: CASGPNIGRVSGNTIYF. The CDR3 nucleotides are TGTGCTAGTGGTCCCAATATAGGGAGGGTCAGTGGAAACACCATATATTTT. The entire variable domain, with the rest obtained from reference TRBV12-5 and TRBJ1-3, is as follows: DARVTQTPRHKVTEMGQEVTMRCQPILGHNTVFWYRQTMMQGLELLAYFRNRAPLDDSGMPKDRFSAEMPDATLATLKIQPSEPRDSAVYFCASGPNIGRVSGNTIYFGEGSWLTVV.

This clone has just a few counts. The V and J genes are TRBV18 and TRBJ1-1; TRBD1 is a possible D gene (5 bases). Germline-derived CDR1 and CDR2 are KGHSH and LQKENI. Trimming pared 0 bases from V and 10 bases from J, leaving 21 bases between. CDR3 length equals 16 residues. CDR3 loop: CASSPPGKGELQGAFF. The CDR3 DNA reads TGTGCCAGCTCACCACCGGGCAAAGGGGAACTCCAGGGAGCTTTCTTT.

The chain employs TRBV7-6 and TRBJ2-2; no clear D gene. V gave up 5 bases and J gave up 1 base, with 2 bases separating them. The CDR3 consists of 12 residues. Germline loops: CDR1 SGHVS, CDR2 FNYEAQ. CDR3 in amino acids: CASSVNTGELFF. The CDR3, as DNA: TGTGCCAGCAGCGTGAACACCGGGGAGCTGTTTTTT. The variable domain in full, completed from reference TRBV7-6 and TRBJ2-2, reads GAGVSQSPRYKVTKRGQDVALRCDPISGHVSLYWYRQALGQGPEFLTYFNYEAQQDKSGLPNDRFSAERPEGSISTLTIQRTEQRDSAMYRCASSVNTGELFFGEGSRLTVL.

This chain joins TRBV5-7 and TRBJ2-6, with D unresolved. TRBV5-7 is an open reading frame, and its role is uncertain. Trimming left V 1 base short and J 0 bases short, with 8 bases between. The CDR3 sequence is 16 residues long. The CDR3 region is CASSLIGISGANVLTF. The CDR3 DNA follows: TGTGCCAGCAGCTTGATAGGGATCTCTGGGGCCAACGTCCTGACTTTC.

The chain couples TRBV18 to TRBJ2-3; TRBD2 matches at 8 bases. The CDR3 consists of 14 residues. V shed 4 bases and J 4 bases; nucleotides not matched to a gene: 4. The germline CDR1 and CDR2 sequences are KGHSH and LQKENI. The DNA for the CDR3 is TGTGCCAGCTCACAAGGACTAGCCCCAGATACGCAGTATTTT. It translates to CASSQGLAPDTQYF.

This clone was counted only a few times. The chain is built from TRBV2 and TRBJ1-1; 7 bases map to TRBD1. The CDR3 length is 12 residues. Germline CDR1 is SNHLY and CDR2 is FYNNEI. Trimming at V came to 8 bases and at J to 4 bases, leaving 4 bases not matched to a gene. The DNA of the CDR3 is TGTGCCAGCCTCGACAGGGCCACTGAAGCTTTCTTT. Translated, it gives CASLDRATEAFF.